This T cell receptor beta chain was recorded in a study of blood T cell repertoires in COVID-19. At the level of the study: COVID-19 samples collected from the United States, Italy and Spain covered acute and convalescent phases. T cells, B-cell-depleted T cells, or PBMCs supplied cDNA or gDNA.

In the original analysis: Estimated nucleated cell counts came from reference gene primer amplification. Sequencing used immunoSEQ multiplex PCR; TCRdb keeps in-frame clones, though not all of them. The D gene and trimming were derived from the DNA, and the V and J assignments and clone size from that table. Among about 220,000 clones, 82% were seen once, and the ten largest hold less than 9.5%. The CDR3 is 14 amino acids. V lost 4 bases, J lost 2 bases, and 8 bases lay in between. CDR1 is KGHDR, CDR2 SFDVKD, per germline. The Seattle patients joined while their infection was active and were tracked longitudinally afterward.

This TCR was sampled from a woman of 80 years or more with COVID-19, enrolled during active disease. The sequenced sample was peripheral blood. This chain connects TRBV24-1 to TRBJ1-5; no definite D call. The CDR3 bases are TGTGCCACCAGTGACCCGAGGGGCAATCAGCCCCAGCATTTT. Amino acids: CATSDPRGNQPQHF.